The next 10 T cell receptor beta chains were all read from a single sample in a study of OX40 agonist ivuxolimab in advanced cancers. Assay used: immunoSEQ multiplex PCR; TCRdb lists only in-frame clones, some missing. Among some 86,000 clones listed, about 90% were seen once. The specimen comprised CD4+ or CD8+ T cells sorted from blood, sampled in a trial of the OX40 agonist ivuxolimab. These receptors were taken from an adult with an advanced solid tumor such as melanoma, head and neck, liver or kidney cancer.

The V gene is TRBV9, the J gene TRBJ1-5; 10 bases align to TRBD1. CDR3 length: 15 residues. The germline gives CDR1 SGDLS, CDR2 YYNGEE. With V trimmed by 3 bases and J by 3 bases, 3 bases remained unmatched. CDR3 amino acids: CASSAGTGVNQPQHF. CDR3 nucleotides: TGTGCCAGCAGCGCCGGGACAGGGGTCAATCAGCCCCAGCATTTT.

This clone was detected only a few times. An end of the junction differs from the germline gene, which may be a read error. This chain's CDR3 is CASSVETTTEAFF. The CDR3 DNA is TGTGCCAGCAGCGTAGAGACAACAACTGAGGCTTTCTTT. The chain links TRBV9 to TRBJ1-1, with no clear D. The CDR3 has 13 amino acids. Germline CDR1 is SGDLS and CDR2 is YYNGEE. The full variable domain, completed using reference TRBV9 and TRBJ1-1, is DSGVTQTPKHLITATGQRVTLRCSPRSGDLSVYWYQQSLDQGLQFLIQYYNGEERAKGNILERFSAQQFPDLHSELNLSSLELGDSALYFCASSVETTTEAFFGQGTRLTVV.

The rearrangement uses TRBV6-1 and TRBJ1-1, with D possibly being TRBD1 (6 bases). Germline V gene sequence: CDR1 MNHNS, CDR2 SASEGT. The germline V and J ends were trimmed by 11 bases and 3 bases, with 13 bases remaining between them. This CDR3 spans 12 amino acids. Here the CDR3 DNA reads TGTGCCTCCGACAGGTTTGACACTGAAGCTTTCTTT. Protein product: CASDRFDTEAFF.

The rearrangement uses TRBV5-6 and TRBJ2-7; D possibly corresponds to TRBD1 (5 bases). Per germline, CDR1 SGHDT and CDR2 YYEEEE. The CDR3 spans 14 residues. V was pared by 4 bases and J by 5 bases, with 16 bases between. The CDR3 sequence is CASSLFLRDHEQYF. The CDR3 bases are TGTGCCAGCAGCCTTTTTCTCAGGGATCACGAGCAGTACTTC.

This chain uses TRBV18 with TRBJ2-7; D possibly uses TRBD1 or TRBD2 (6 bases each). The CDR3 runs 16 residues. Germline CDR1 reads KGHSH; CDR2 reads LQKENI. Trimming took 4 bases from V and 10 from J, leaving 26 bases between them. Written as DNA, the CDR3 is TGTGCCAGCTCACTAACCGGGACAACCTCGGGGGCGAAACAGTACGTC. This encodes CASSLTGTTSGAKQYV.

The genes are TRBV7-9 and TRBJ2-5; possibly TRBD1 for D (5 bases). CDR1 is SEHNR and CDR2 is FQNEAQ in the germline V gene (reference sequence). Trimming removed 5 bases from V and 3 bases from J, with 19 bases in between. This CDR3 has 16 amino acids. Here the CDR3 reads CASSQGVPAFEETQYF. Written as DNA, the CDR3 is TGTGCCAGCAGCCAAGGGGTTCCGGCTTTCGAAGAGACCCAGTACTTC.

The chain is built from TRBV11-2 and TRBJ1-3; tentative D call: TRBD1 (5 bases). This CDR3 comprises 15 residues. Trimming shortened V by 1 base and J by 3 bases, and 10 bases separated the two germline ends. In germline, CDR1 is SGHAT, CDR2 FQNNGV. Here the CDR3 reads CASSLARGGGNTIYF. CDR3 coding DNA: TGTGCCAGCAGCTTAGCGAGGGGTGGTGGAAACACCATATATTTT. The full variable domain, with the rest looked up from reference TRBV11-2 and TRBJ1-3, is EAGVAQSPRYKIIEKRQSVAFWCNPISGHATLYWYQQILGQGPKLLIQFQNNGVVDDSQLPKDRFSAERLKGVDSTLKIQPAKLEDSAVYLCASSLARGGGNTIYFGEGSWLTVV.

This clone was detected only once. V is TRBV19 and J is TRBJ2-3; D possibly corresponds to TRBD2 (6 bases). The CDR3 runs 13 residues. V was clipped by 7 bases and J by 4 bases, with 12 bases between them. The V gene's germline CDR1 is LNHDA and CDR2 SQIVND (reference sequence). The CDR3 spells CASTRGVSDTQYF. For the CDR3, the DNA is TGTGCCAGTACCCGCGGGGTATCAGATACGCAGTATTTT. Variable domain in full (rest from reference TRBV19 and TRBJ2-3): DGGITQSPKYLFRKEGQNVTLSCEQNLNHDAMYWYRQDPGQGLRLIYYSQIVNDFQKGDIAEGYSVSREKKESFPLTVTSAQKNPTAFYLCASTRGVSDTQYFGPGTRLTVL.

The gene calls are TRBV28 and TRBJ1-2; no clear D gene. The CDR3 totals 12 residues. V dropped 4 bases and J dropped 3 bases, with 6 bases sitting between them. CDR1 MDHEN and CDR2 SYDVKM come from the germline V gene. In DNA, the CDR3 is TGTGCCAGCAGTTCCGGGTACTATGGCTACACCTTC. This codes for CASSSGYYGYTF.

V usage is TRBV10-2 and J usage is TRBJ1-5; the D gene is possibly TRBD1 (6 bases). Germline values: CDR1 WSHSY, CDR2 SAAADI. The CDR3 spans 15 residues. Trimming pared 6 bases from V and 2 bases from J, leaving 14 bases between. The CDR3: CASSVNGGGNQPQHF. The CDR3 bases are TGCGCCAGCAGCGTGAATGGGGGCGGCAATCAGCCCCAGCATTTT.